This TCR beta chain was retrieved from a study of blood T cell repertoires in COVID-19. Study-wide background: Both acute and convalescent COVID-19 samples were obtained from the United States, Italy and Spain. T cells, B-cell-depleted T cells, or PBMCs supplied cDNA or gDNA.

In the authors' methods: Counts of nucleated cells, estimated from reference gene primer amplification, were obtained. The repertoire was sequenced with immunoSEQ multiplex PCR; TCRdb's copy has only in-frame clones and lacks some. V and J calls and clone size are given by that table; D and trimming were obtained from the DNA. The data contain roughly 120,000 clones, about 93% of them singletons. The germline CDR1 and CDR2 sequences are MGHDK and SYGVNS. The V end was cut by 0 bases, the J end by 7 bases, with 12 bases between. CDR3 length: 14 residues. Material for sequencing was peripheral blood. The clonotype was recovered from a man aged 50 to 59 with COVID-19, enrolled during active disease. The gene calls are TRBV25-1 and TRBJ2-5; D uncertain. CDR3 loop: CASSEYGPVGTQYF. For the CDR3, the DNA is TGTGCCAGCAGTGAATATGGGCCAGTAGGGACCCAGTACTTC.